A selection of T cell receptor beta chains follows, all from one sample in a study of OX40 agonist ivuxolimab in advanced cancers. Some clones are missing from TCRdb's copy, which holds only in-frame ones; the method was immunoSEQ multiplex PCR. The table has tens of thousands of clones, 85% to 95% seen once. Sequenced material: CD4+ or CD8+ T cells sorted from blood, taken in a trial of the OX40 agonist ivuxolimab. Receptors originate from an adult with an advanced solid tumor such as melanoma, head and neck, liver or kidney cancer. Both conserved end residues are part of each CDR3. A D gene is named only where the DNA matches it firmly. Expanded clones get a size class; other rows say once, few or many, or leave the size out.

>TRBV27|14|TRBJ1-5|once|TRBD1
CASSLGTVNQPQHF
TGTGCCAGCAGTTTAGGGACAGTGAATCAGCCCCAGCATTTT
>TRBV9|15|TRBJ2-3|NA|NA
CASSAPWGSPDTQYF
TGTGCCAGCAGTGCCCCGTGGGGGTCCCCAGATACGCAGTATTTT
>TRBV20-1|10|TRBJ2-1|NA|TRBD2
CGCWGGEQFF
TGCGGGTGTTGGGGGGGTGAGCAGTTCTTC
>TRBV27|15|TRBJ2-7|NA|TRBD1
CASSWYFPGQGEQYF
TGTGCCAGCAGTTGGTACTTCCCGGGACAGGGCGAGCAGTACTTC
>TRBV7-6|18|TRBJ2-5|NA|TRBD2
CASSLLWTSGRAGETQYF
TGTGCCAGCAGTCTCCTTTGGACTAGCGGGAGGGCCGGGGAGACCCAGTACTTC
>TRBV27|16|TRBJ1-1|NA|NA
CASSLSAGAVGTEAFF
TGTGCCAGCAGTTTATCGGCAGGGGCCGTGGGCACTGAAGCTTTCTTT
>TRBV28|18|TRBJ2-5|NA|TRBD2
CASSPGLAAGVSWETQYF
TGTGCCAGCAGCCCAGGGCTGGCGGCGGGAGTGTCTTGGGAGACCCAGTACTTC
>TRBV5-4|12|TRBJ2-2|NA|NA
CASSELAGELFF
TGTGCCAGCAGCGAATTGGCCGGGGAGCTGTTTTTT
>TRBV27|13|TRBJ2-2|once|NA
CATGHKGTGELSF
TGTGCCACGGGCCATAAGGGCACCGGGGAGCTGTCTTTT
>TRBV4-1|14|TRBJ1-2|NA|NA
CASSRTASNYGYTF
TGCGCCAGCAGCCGGACAGCTTCTAACTATGGCTACACCTTC
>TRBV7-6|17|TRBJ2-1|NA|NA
CASSSAGFVAQYNEQFF
TGTGCCAGCAGCTCCGCGGGTTTTGTGGCCCAATACAATGAGCAGTTCTTC
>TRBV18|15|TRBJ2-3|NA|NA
CASSPQRTRTDTQYF
TGTGCCAGCTCACCCCAGCGGACACGCACAGATACGCAGTATTTT
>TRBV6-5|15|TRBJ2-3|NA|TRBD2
CASSRASGRTDTQYF
TGTGCCAGCAGTCGCGCTAGCGGGAGGACAGATACGCAGTATTTT
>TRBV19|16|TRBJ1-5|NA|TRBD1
CASRLGTGAWGQPQHF
TGTGCCAGTAGACTTGGGACAGGGGCATGGGGTCAGCCCCAGCATTTT
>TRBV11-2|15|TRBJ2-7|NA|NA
CASSLDLGGFYEQYF
TGTGCCAGCAGCTTAGATCTAGGGGGGTTCTACGAGCAGTACTTC
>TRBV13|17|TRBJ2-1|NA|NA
CASSSQSHGAGYNEQFF
TGTGCCAGCAGCTCCCAATCCCACGGGGCGGGCTACAATGAGCAGTTCTTC
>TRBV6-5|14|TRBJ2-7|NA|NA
CASSELGAGYEQYF
TGTGCCAGCAGTGAACTGGGGGCGGGTTACGAGCAGTACTTC
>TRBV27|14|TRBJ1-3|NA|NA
CASSLQGRGNTIYF
TGTGCCAGCAGTTTACAGGGGAGAGGAAACACCATATATTTT
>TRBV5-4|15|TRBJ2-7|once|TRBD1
CASSQPGQRSYEQYF
TGTGCCAGCAGCCAACCGGGACAGAGATCCTACGAGCAGTACTTC
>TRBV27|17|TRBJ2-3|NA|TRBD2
CASSSRGLAGSTDTQYF
TGTGCCAGCAGTTCCAGGGGACTAGCGGGGAGCACAGATACGCAGTATTTT
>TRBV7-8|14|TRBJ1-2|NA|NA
CASSSRGPGGGYTF
TGTGCCAGCAGCTCAAGGGGTCCCGGGGGTGGCTACACCTTC
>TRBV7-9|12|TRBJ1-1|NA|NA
CASSLEQPEAFF
TGTGCCAGCAGCTTAGAACAGCCTGAAGCTTTCTTT
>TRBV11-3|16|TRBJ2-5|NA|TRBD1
CASSDGPGTGKETQYF
TGTGCCAGCAGCGACGGCCCCGGGACAGGGAAGGAGACCCAGTACTTC
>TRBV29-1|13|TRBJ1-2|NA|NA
CSVGPEKDYGYTF
TGCAGCGTTGGGCCAGAGAAGGACTATGGCTACACCTTC
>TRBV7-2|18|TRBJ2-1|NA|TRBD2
CASSLKGGELYFYNEQFF
TGTGCCAGCAGCTTAAAGGGAGGGGAGCTTTACTTCTACAATGAGCAGTTCTTC
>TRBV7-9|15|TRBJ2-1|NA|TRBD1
CASSRDRAFSHEQFF
TGTGCCAGCAGCCGGGACAGGGCCTTTTCACATGAGCAGTTCTTC
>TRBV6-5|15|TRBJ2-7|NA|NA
CASSYSLGSEDEQYF
TGTGCCAGCAGTTACTCTCTTGGTAGCGAAGACGAGCAGTACTTC
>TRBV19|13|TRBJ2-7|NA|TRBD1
CASSITGGYEQYF
TGTGCCAGTAGTATCACAGGGGGCTACGAGCAGTACTTC
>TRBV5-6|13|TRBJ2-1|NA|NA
CASSLLVRGEQFF
TGTGCCAGCAGCTTGTTAGTTCGCGGTGAGCAGTTCTTC
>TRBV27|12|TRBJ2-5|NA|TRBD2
CASGLAGETQYF
TGTGCCAGCGGGCTAGCGGGAGAGACCCAGTACTTC
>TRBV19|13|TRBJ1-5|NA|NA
CASSISEGQPQHF
TGTGCCAGTAGTATATCTGAGGGGCAGCCCCAGCATTTT
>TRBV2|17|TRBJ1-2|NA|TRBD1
CASSDKTGQGVPYGYTF
TGTGCCAGCAGTGACAAAACGGGACAGGGGGTCCCCTATGGCTACACCTTC
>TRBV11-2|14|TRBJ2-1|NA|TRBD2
CASSLLADYNEQFF
TGTGCCAGCAGCTTACTAGCGGACTACAATGAGCAGTTCTTC
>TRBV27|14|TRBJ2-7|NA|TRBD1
CASRSGTDKSGQYF
TGTGCCAGCAGATCCGGGACAGACAAGTCTGGGCAGTACTTC
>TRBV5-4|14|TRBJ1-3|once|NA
CASSKDSGGNTIYF
TGTGCCAGCAGCAAAGACAGTGGTGGAAACACCATATATTTT
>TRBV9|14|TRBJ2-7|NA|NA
CASSVGLGAYEQYF
TGTGCCAGCAGCGTAGGGCTAGGGGCGTACGAGCAGTACTTC
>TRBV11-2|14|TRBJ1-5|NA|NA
CASSLDWGREPQHF
TGTGCCAGCAGCTTAGATTGGGGGCGGGAGCCCCAGCATTTT
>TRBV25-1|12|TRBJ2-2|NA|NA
CASSEFYGELFF
TGTGCCAGCAGTGAATTCTACGGGGAGCTGTTTTTT
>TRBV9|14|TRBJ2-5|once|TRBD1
CASSVGDREKTQYF
TGTGCCAGCAGCGTAGGGGACAGAGAGAAGACCCAGTACTTC
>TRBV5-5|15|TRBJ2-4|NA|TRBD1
CASSLGQFNTNIQYF
TGTGCCAGCAGCCTGGGACAGTTCAACACGAACATTCAGTACTTC
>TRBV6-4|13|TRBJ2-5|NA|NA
CASSASEGRGQYF
TGTGCCAGCAGTGCTAGCGAGGGCCGGGGGCAGTACTTC